This record concerns one TCR beta chain sequence. Its antigen is unidentified. No donor received preoperative chemotherapy or radiotherapy, or immunotherapy before or after surgery. This sample is drawn from a study of T cells and copy number aberrations in small-cell lung cancer. Study conclusions and caveats: A small sample size limited this study; results need validation.

The data were produced by immunoSEQ multiplex PCR, yet TCRdb's version contains in-frame clones alone and is incomplete. The sample contains more than 9,500 clones, roughly 79% of which appear only once. CDR3 size: 13 residues. Trimming removed 4 bases from V and 2 bases from J, with 8 bases in between. Germline assignment: CDR1 SEHNR and CDR2 FQNEAQ (reference sequence). What was sequenced was normal tissue next to the tumor. The receptor's source is a man in his 60s with small cell lung cancer. This chain uses TRBV7-9 with TRBJ1-1, with unresolved D. The CDR3 sequence is CASSSPGNTEAFF. The CDR3 region has the DNA TGTGCCAGCAGCTCGCCAGGAAACACTGAAGCTTTCTTT.